The rows below give T cell receptor beta chains drawn from one sample of a study of tumor-infiltrating lymphocytes in localized non-small cell lung cancer. TCRdb keeps only in-frame clones here, not all; method: immunoSEQ multiplex PCR. The data hold 7,000 or so clones, with around 77% observed a single time. Sequenced sample: lung tumor tissue. These receptors were obtained from a human donor with non-small cell lung cancer. CDR3s include the opening cysteine and the closing phenylalanine or tryptophan. Each record gives: clone size, D gene, V gene, J gene, CDR3 DNA, CDR3 protein. D genes are given only for firm matches. Clone size appears in some rows only: once, few, many, or a class for an expanded clone.

abundance: once
d_gene: TRBD1
v_gene: TRBV28
j_gene: TRBJ2-7
CDR3nt: TGTGCCAGCAGTCAATGGGGACAGGGAGCTGTTGAGCAGTACTTC
CDR3aa: CASSQWGQGAVEQYF

abundance: NA
d_gene: NA
v_gene: TRBV18
j_gene: TRBJ2-3
CDR3nt: TGTGCCAGCTCGCCGGACACACCAGATACGCAGTATTTT
CDR3aa: CASSPDTPDTQYF

abundance: once
d_gene: NA
v_gene: TRBV5-1
j_gene: TRBJ1-3
CDR3nt: TGCGCCAGCAGCTTGAACAGGGTGGGAGGAAACACCATATATTTT
CDR3aa: CASSLNRVGGNTIYF

abundance: NA
d_gene: TRBD1
v_gene: TRBV18
j_gene: TRBJ1-5
CDR3nt: TGTGCCAGCTCCCGCGGACAGGGCGATTATAGCAATCAGCCCCAGCATTTT
CDR3aa: CASSRGQGDYSNQPQHF

abundance: few
d_gene: NA
v_gene: TRBV18
j_gene: TRBJ1-1
CDR3nt: TGTGCCAGCTCAAAGGAAACAGAAATGAACACTGAAGCTTTCTTT
CDR3aa: CASSKETEMNTEAFF

abundance: NA
d_gene: NA
v_gene: TRBV5-1
j_gene: TRBJ2-3
CDR3nt: TGCGCCAGCAGCCCGGACCGCGGAGACACAGATACGCAGTATTTT
CDR3aa: CASSPDRGDTDTQYF

abundance: NA
d_gene: NA
v_gene: TRBV19
j_gene: TRBJ1-5
CDR3nt: TGTGCCAGTAGTCGGCCCCCGGGACCAGACAATCAGCCCCAGCATTTT
CDR3aa: CASSRPPGPDNQPQHF

abundance: NA
d_gene: TRBD2
v_gene: TRBV19
j_gene: TRBJ2-1
CDR3nt: TGTGCCAGTTCGGCCGGGACTAGCGCTTACAATGAGCAGTTCTTC
CDR3aa: CASSAGTSAYNEQFF

abundance: large
d_gene: TRBD1
v_gene: TRBV5-1
j_gene: TRBJ2-7
CDR3nt: TGCGCCAGCACCCCGATACCACAGGGGCCCGACGAGCAGTACTTC
CDR3aa: CASTPIPQGPDEQYF

abundance: NA
d_gene: NA
v_gene: TRBV27
j_gene: TRBJ1-1
CDR3nt: TGTGCCAGCAGTTTACAGGGGAGAATGAACACTGAAGCTTTCTTT
CDR3aa: CASSLQGRMNTEAFF

abundance: NA
d_gene: NA
v_gene: TRBV10-1
j_gene: TRBJ1-4
CDR3nt: TGCGCCAGCAGTGAGTCGGGGGCGGTGGATGAAAAACTGTTTTTT
CDR3aa: CASSESGAVDEKLFF

abundance: NA
d_gene: NA
v_gene: TRBV2
j_gene: TRBJ2-3
CDR3nt: TGTGCCAGCTCCGGCGGAGATACGCAGTATTTT
CDR3aa: CASSGGDTQYF

abundance: NA
d_gene: NA
v_gene: TRBV5-4
j_gene: TRBJ1-1
CDR3nt: TGTGCCCTACAGGGAGGCACTGAAGCTTTCTTT
CDR3aa: CALQGGTEAFF

abundance: NA
d_gene: NA
v_gene: TRBV7-9
j_gene: TRBJ2-7
CDR3nt: TGTGCCGGCAGCTTAGCAGGTCAGATCGAGCAGTACTTC
CDR3aa: CAGSLAGQIEQYF

abundance: NA
d_gene: NA
v_gene: TRBV12-5
j_gene: TRBJ1-2
CDR3nt: TGTGCTAGTGGTGACAGTAATCTCTATGGCTACACCTTC
CDR3aa: CASGDSNLYGYTF

abundance: NA
d_gene: TRBD2
v_gene: TRBV5-4
j_gene: TRBJ2-4
CDR3nt: TGTGCCAGCAGCCCGGGGCCTAGCGGTCTCCAAAACATTCAGTACTTC
CDR3aa: CASSPGPSGLQNIQYF

abundance: NA
d_gene: NA
v_gene: TRBV29-1
j_gene: TRBJ2-1
CDR3nt: TGCAGCGTTGAAATAGACTCTACCTCCTACAATGAGCAGTTCTTC
CDR3aa: CSVEIDSTSYNEQFF

abundance: NA
d_gene: NA
v_gene: TRBV5-1
j_gene: TRBJ2-7
CDR3nt: TGCGCCAGCACCCGGAGGGGCGATAGCTCCGAGCAGTACTTC
CDR3aa: CASTRRGDSSEQYF

abundance: NA
d_gene: NA
v_gene: TRBV27
j_gene: TRBJ2-1
CDR3nt: TGTGCCGTTACTAGAGGCGGACCGAGGAATGAGCAGTTCTTC
CDR3aa: CAVTRGGPRNEQFF

abundance: NA
d_gene: NA
v_gene: TRBV29-1
j_gene: TRBJ1-1
CDR3nt: TGCAGCGCTAAGGGGGGCACTGAAGCTTTCTTT
CDR3aa: CSAKGGTEAFF

abundance: NA
d_gene: TRBD2
v_gene: TRBV18
j_gene: TRBJ2-1
CDR3nt: TGTGCCAGCTCACCACCCGGGACTAGCGGGAGAGGCGATGAGCAGTTCTTC
CDR3aa: CASSPPGTSGRGDEQFF

abundance: once
d_gene: TRBD2
v_gene: TRBV7-9
j_gene: TRBJ2-1
CDR3nt: TGTGCCAGCAGCCTCTCATATAGCGGGAGGGCGGATGAGCAGTTCTTC
CDR3aa: CASSLSYSGRADEQFF

abundance: once
d_gene: NA
v_gene: TRBV4-2
j_gene: TRBJ1-2
CDR3nt: TGTGCCAGCACCCCCGACACCTCCGGGGGACCCTTCCAAATCTACACCTTC
CDR3aa: CASTPDTSGGPFQIYTF

abundance: few
d_gene: TRBD1
v_gene: TRBV25-1
j_gene: TRBJ1-1
CDR3nt: TGTGCCAGCAGTGGACAGGGATACCTTCAAAGAGCTTTCTTT
CDR3aa: CASSGQGYLQRAFF

abundance: medium-sized
d_gene: TRBD1
v_gene: TRBV9
j_gene: TRBJ1-4
CDR3nt: TGTGCCAGCAGCGTAGGACAGGGTGAAAAACTGTTTTTT
CDR3aa: CASSVGQGEKLFF

abundance: NA
d_gene: NA
v_gene: TRBV29-1
j_gene: TRBJ2-1
CDR3nt: TGCAGCGTTGAAAGTTGGCAGAACAATGAGCAGTTCTTC
CDR3aa: CSVESWQNNEQFF

abundance: NA
d_gene: TRBD1
v_gene: TRBV6-1
j_gene: TRBJ1-2
CDR3nt: TGTGCCAGCAGTCCCGACAGGGTACTACAAGGCTACACCTTC
CDR3aa: CASSPDRVLQGYTF

abundance: NA
d_gene: NA
v_gene: TRBV28
j_gene: TRBJ2-7
CDR3nt: TGTGCCATCCAACGAGGCCTCCCCTACGAGCAGTACTTC
CDR3aa: CAIQRGLPYEQYF

abundance: once
d_gene: TRBD1
v_gene: TRBV4-1
j_gene: TRBJ1-1
CDR3nt: TGCGCCAGCAGCCAAAGTCGGACAGGGGATCTAGCTTTCTTT
CDR3aa: CASSQSRTGDLAFF

abundance: NA
d_gene: TRBD2
v_gene: TRBV27
j_gene: TRBJ2-7
CDR3nt: TGTGCCAGCAGTCCCCGGGGTAGCGGGAGGTCGAGCTCCTACGAGCAGTACTTC
CDR3aa: CASSPRGSGRSSSYEQYF

abundance: NA
d_gene: NA
v_gene: TRBV28
j_gene: TRBJ2-6
CDR3nt: TGTGCCAGCAGTTTGTTAGGGGTCTCTGGGGCCAACGTCCTGACTTTC
CDR3aa: CASSLLGVSGANVLTF

abundance: NA
d_gene: NA
v_gene: TRBV12-5
j_gene: TRBJ2-7
CDR3nt: TGTGCTAGCCTACGTCAGCAACAGCTGGCCTACGAGCAGTACTTC
CDR3aa: CASLRQQQLAYEQYF

abundance: NA
d_gene: TRBD2
v_gene: TRBV11-2
j_gene: TRBJ2-7
CDR3nt: TGTGCCAGCAGCTTAGGTGTAAGGGGACTAGCGGGAGCCTACGAGCAGTACTTC
CDR3aa: CASSLGVRGLAGAYEQYF

abundance: NA
d_gene: NA
v_gene: TRBV30
j_gene: TRBJ2-1
CDR3nt: TGTGCCTGGAGTGTGATTGGTGGGGAGCAGTTCTTC
CDR3aa: CAWSVIGGEQFF

abundance: NA
d_gene: NA
v_gene: TRBV10-3
j_gene: TRBJ2-3
CDR3nt: TGTGCCATCACCAAGGGGGCGGAGGGGGGCACAGATACGCAGTATTTT
CDR3aa: CAITKGAEGGTDTQYF

abundance: NA
d_gene: NA
v_gene: TRBV28
j_gene: TRBJ1-3
CDR3nt: TGTGCCGGTCAGAAGGGACACTCTGGAAACACCATATATTTT
CDR3aa: CAGQKGHSGNTIYF

abundance: NA
d_gene: TRBD2
v_gene: TRBV13
j_gene: TRBJ2-1
CDR3nt: TGTGCCAGCAGCTTAGGCTGGGTTTCTGGCGGGAGCTCCTACAATGAGCAGTTCTTC
CDR3aa: CASSLGWVSGGSSYNEQFF

abundance: few
d_gene: NA
v_gene: TRBV11-2
j_gene: TRBJ2-5
CDR3nt: TGTGCCAGCAGTTTGGAGCAAGAGACCCAGTACTTC
CDR3aa: CASSLEQETQYF

abundance: NA
d_gene: TRBD1
v_gene: TRBV5-1
j_gene: TRBJ1-4
CDR3nt: TGCGCCAGCAGCTTGGCAGGGGGCACTAATGAAAAACTGTTTTTT
CDR3aa: CASSLAGGTNEKLFF

abundance: NA
d_gene: NA
v_gene: TRBV27
j_gene: TRBJ2-6
CDR3nt: TGTGCCAGCAGGGTTCATCAGGGGCCAGTCTCCTCGGACTCTGGGGCCAACGTCCTGACTTTC
CDR3aa: CASRVHQGPVSSDSGANVLTF

abundance: few
d_gene: NA
v_gene: TRBV6-5
j_gene: TRBJ1-1
CDR3nt: TGTGCCAGCAGTTGGGAGGGGTATGGAATGAACACTGAAGCTTTCTTT
CDR3aa: CASSWEGYGMNTEAFF

abundance: NA
d_gene: NA
v_gene: TRBV29-1
j_gene: TRBJ1-4
CDR3nt: TGCAGCGGTTCTACCGGGACAACTAATGAAAAACTGTTTTTT
CDR3aa: CSGSTGTTNEKLFF

abundance: once
d_gene: NA
v_gene: TRBV9
j_gene: TRBJ1-1
CDR3nt: TGTGCCAGCAGCCCCACACAGGGGAACACTGAAGCTTTCTTT
CDR3aa: CASSPTQGNTEAFF

abundance: NA
d_gene: NA
v_gene: TRBV5-6
j_gene: TRBJ1-1
CDR3nt: TGTGCCAGCAGCTTGGTCGGGGCAACCAACCCCCTGAACACTGAAGCTTTCTTT
CDR3aa: CASSLVGATNPLNTEAFF

abundance: NA
d_gene: NA
v_gene: TRBV9
j_gene: TRBJ2-7
CDR3nt: TGTGCCAGCAGCGAAGACGGGTCACAAGAGGACGAGCAGTACTTC
CDR3aa: CASSEDGSQEDEQYF

abundance: once
d_gene: NA
v_gene: TRBV5-1
j_gene: TRBJ1-2
CDR3nt: TGCGCCAGCAGCTTGATGCACGGAAACTACAATAACTATGGCTACACCTTC
CDR3aa: CASSLMHGNYNNYGYTF

abundance: once
d_gene: TRBD2
v_gene: TRBV7-2
j_gene: TRBJ2-1
CDR3nt: TGTGCCAGCAGCCGGGGGGGGACCTACAATGAGCAGTTCTTC
CDR3aa: CASSRGGTYNEQFF

abundance: NA
d_gene: TRBD1
v_gene: TRBV7-9
j_gene: TRBJ1-1
CDR3nt: TGTGCCAGCAGCGTGGGGACAGGGGGGATGAACACTGAAGCTTTCTTT
CDR3aa: CASSVGTGGMNTEAFF

abundance: NA
d_gene: NA
v_gene: TRBV6-1
j_gene: TRBJ2-3
CDR3nt: TGTGCCAGCAGTGAACGGGCAGTAGATACGCAGTATTTT
CDR3aa: CASSERAVDTQYF

abundance: NA
d_gene: NA
v_gene: TRBV2
j_gene: TRBJ1-5
CDR3nt: TGTGCCAGCAGTGAGCCCAATCAGCCCCAGCATTTT
CDR3aa: CASSEPNQPQHF

abundance: medium-sized
d_gene: NA
v_gene: TRBV9
j_gene: TRBJ2-2
CDR3nt: TGTGCCAGCAGCGCCCAGCTCGCGACCGGGGAGCTGTTTTTT
CDR3aa: CASSAQLATGELFF

abundance: NA
d_gene: NA
v_gene: TRBV28
j_gene: TRBJ2-1
CDR3nt: TGTGCCAGCAGTTTTAATGAGCAGTTCTTC
CDR3aa: CASSFNEQFF

abundance: NA
d_gene: NA
v_gene: TRBV14
j_gene: TRBJ2-7
CDR3nt: TGTGCCAGCAGCCAAGGTAACTCCTACGAGCAGTACTTC
CDR3aa: CASSQGNSYEQYF

abundance: NA
d_gene: TRBD1
v_gene: TRBV6-5
j_gene: TRBJ2-7
CDR3nt: TGTGCCAGCAGTAAATGGACAGGAGGCTACTACGAGCAGTACTTC
CDR3aa: CASSKWTGGYYEQYF

abundance: NA
d_gene: TRBD1
v_gene: TRBV19
j_gene: TRBJ1-3
CDR3nt: TGTGCCAGTAGTGTGTACACCGGGACAGGGGGTCGAAACACCATATATTTT
CDR3aa: CASSVYTGTGGRNTIYF

abundance: NA
d_gene: NA
v_gene: TRBV2
j_gene: TRBJ2-4
CDR3nt: TGTGCCAGCAGTGATAGGCGACGCGGGCTGGACATTCAGTACTTC
CDR3aa: CASSDRRRGLDIQYF

abundance: NA
d_gene: NA
v_gene: TRBV2
j_gene: TRBJ2-7
CDR3nt: TGTGCCAGCAGTGAAGGACCATTCGGGGAGCAGTACTTC
CDR3aa: CASSEGPFGEQYF

abundance: NA
d_gene: NA
v_gene: TRBV28
j_gene: TRBJ1-1
CDR3nt: TGTGCCAGCAGTGCTACCAGGGACCCGTTTGAAGCTTTCTTT
CDR3aa: CASSATRDPFEAFF